In its sample, the clone carrying this TCR beta chain was seen a few times. TCRdb re-called the RT-PCR reads with MiXCR, one entry per CDR3 protein. Among tens of thousands of distinct CDR3 sequences, around 49% were seen once, and the ten largest hold roughly 64%. Germline-derived CDR1 and CDR2 are MDHEN and SYDVKM. Trimming left V 4 bases short and J 2 bases short, with 8 bases between. The CDR3 sequence is 13 residues long. The data were taken from a study of patients and donors after allogeneic stem cell transplantation. The chain uses TRBV28 and TRBJ1-1; a weak D match, TRBD1 (5 bases). The origin of this receptor is a human donor who was either an allogeneic HSCT recipient or a stem cell or donor lymphocyte infusion donor (not recorded which). It is not recorded whose cells these are; they may come from a transplant donor. Sequenced sample: blood, either unsorted or a sorted T cell fraction (not recorded which). CDR3 nucleotides: TGTGCCAGCAGTTGGGGCCCCAACACTGAAGCTTTCTTT. It codes for CASSWGPNTEAFF. The full variable domain, completed using reference TRBV28 and TRBJ1-1, is DVKVTQSSRYLVKRTGEKVFLECVQDMDHENMFWYRQDPGLGLRLIYFSYDVKMKEKGDIPEGYSVSREKKERFSLILESASTNQTSMYLCASSWGPNTEAFFGQGTRLTVV.